This T cell receptor beta chain originates from a study of blood T cells in healthy people across ages. The wider study: Template switching captured about one barcoded beta molecule per two T cells. Study findings and constraints: No one knew whether donors had CMV, which possibly confounded expanded clonotype changes. Estimated diversity that came from one million T cells was considered an underestimate.

This clonotype has more than one count but fewer than ten. What it recognizes is unknown. The use of a sample-barcoded 5' primer and a J-beta primer mix characterized a second PCR of roughly 6 to 11 cycles. One entry per CDR3 protein, called by TCRdb with MiXCR from the 5' RACE reads. The sample contains approximately 880,000 distinct CDR3 sequences, roughly 48% of which appear only once. This receptor was identified in a man aged 30-40 years in good health. Sequencing input: blood.

Here the CDR3 reads CASSPQFWTKETQYF. The CDR3, as DNA: TGTGCCAGCAGCCCTCAATTTTGGACCAAAGAGACCCAGTACTTC. The chain has TRBV28 and TRBJ2-5; D unclear. V lost 6 bases to trimming and J lost 3 bases, with 17 bases between them. Germline V gene lookup returns CDR1 MDHEN and CDR2 SYDVKM. This CDR3 spans 15 amino acids.